A selection of T cell receptor beta chains follows, all from one sample in a study of T cells in Graves' hyperthyroidism and ophthalmopathy. TCRdb re-called the multiplex PCR reads with MiXCR, one entry per CDR3 protein. Here the sample spans under 350,000 distinct CDR3 sequences, around 20% being singletons. The specimen was blood. The receptors were gathered from a woman between 50 and 59 years old with Graves' hyperthyroidism. Each CDR3 is given with its conserved first and last residue. The D gene is left open where the match is weak. Some rows have no size entry. The others give once, few or many, or a class for an expanded clone.

j_gene: TRBJ1-1
d_gene: NA
v_gene: TRBV30
abundance: few
CDR3aa: CAWNQGRAFF
CDR3nt: TGTGCCTGGAACCAGGGCCGAGCTTTCTTT

j_gene: TRBJ2-3
d_gene: TRBD2
v_gene: TRBV28
abundance: many
CDR3aa: CASSPIWEGVDTQYF
CDR3nt: TGTGCCAGCAGTCCTATCTGGGAGGGTGTAGATACGCAGTATTTT

j_gene: TRBJ1-1
d_gene: NA
v_gene: TRBV19
abundance: NA
CDR3aa: CASSIQGYSEAFF
CDR3nt: TGTGCCAGTAGTATTCAGGGGTACAGTGAAGCTTTCTTT

j_gene: TRBJ1-5
d_gene: TRBD1
v_gene: TRBV3-1
abundance: many
CDR3aa: CASSQGQGARSQPQHF
CDR3nt: TGTGCCAGCAGCCAGGGACAGGGGGCGAGAAGTCAGCCCCAGCATTTT

j_gene: TRBJ2-1
d_gene: TRBD2
v_gene: TRBV20-1
abundance: many
CDR3aa: CSASGGPLDEQFF
CDR3nt: TGCAGTGCAAGCGGGGGGCCATTAGATGAGCAGTTCTTC

j_gene: TRBJ1-1
d_gene: NA
v_gene: TRBV6-6
abundance: many
CDR3aa: CASSYSAMNTEAFF
CDR3nt: TGTGCCAGCAGTTACTCCGCAATGAACACTGAAGCTTTCTTT

j_gene: TRBJ2-1
d_gene: TRBD2
v_gene: TRBV6-5
abundance: NA
CDR3aa: CASSYNVGASGINEQFF
CDR3nt: TGTGCCAGCAGTTACAATGTCGGGGCTAGCGGGATCAATGAGCAGTTCTTC

j_gene: TRBJ1-4
d_gene: NA
v_gene: TRBV20-1
abundance: many
CDR3aa: CSARDLGDEKLFF
CDR3nt: TGCAGTGCTAGGGACCTAGGGGATGAAAAACTGTTTTTT

j_gene: TRBJ1-5
d_gene: NA
v_gene: TRBV24-1
abundance: NA
CDR3aa: CATSPRQGWQPQHF
CDR3nt: TGTGCCACCAGCCCGAGGCAGGGGTGGCAGCCCCAGCATTTT

j_gene: TRBJ2-1
d_gene: TRBD2
v_gene: TRBV11-2
abundance: few
CDR3aa: CASSTLAGTSVNEQFF
CDR3nt: TGTGCCAGCAGCACACTAGCCGGGACTAGCGTCAATGAGCAGTTCTTC

j_gene: TRBJ2-5
d_gene: TRBD1
v_gene: TRBV19
abundance: once
CDR3aa: CASTRTGYQETQYF
CDR3nt: TGTGCCAGTACTCGGACAGGTTATCAAGAGACCCAGTACTTC

j_gene: TRBJ1-1
d_gene: NA
v_gene: TRBV5-1
abundance: many
CDR3aa: CASTGLQDMNTEAFF
CDR3nt: TGCGCCAGCACCGGCCTACAAGACATGAACACTGAAGCTTTCTTT

j_gene: TRBJ2-1
d_gene: NA
v_gene: TRBV6-5
abundance: many
CDR3aa: CASSSSTGYNEQFF
CDR3nt: TGTGCCAGCAGTTCCTCGACAGGCTACAATGAGCAGTTCTTC

j_gene: TRBJ2-7
d_gene: TRBD2
v_gene: TRBV20-1
abundance: many
CDR3aa: CSANTGTSRAYEQYF
CDR3nt: TGCAGTGCAAACACCGGGACTAGCAGAGCCTACGAGCAGTACTTC

j_gene: TRBJ2-1
d_gene: NA
v_gene: TRBV9
abundance: NA
CDR3aa: CASSVAAGTSYNEQFF
CDR3nt: TGTGCCAGCAGCGTAGCTGCGGGGACCTCCTACAATGAGCAGTTCTTC

j_gene: TRBJ1-1
d_gene: NA
v_gene: TRBV6-1
abundance: few
CDR3aa: CASDLKPGTEAFF
CDR3nt: TGTGCCAGCGACCTCAAGCCAGGCACTGAAGCTTTCTTT

j_gene: TRBJ2-2
d_gene: TRBD1
v_gene: TRBV6-2/TRBV6-3
abundance: many
CDR3aa: CASRPGTGRAGELFF
CDR3nt: TGTGCCAGCAGACCCGGGACAGGGAGAGCCGGGGAGCTGTTTTTT

j_gene: TRBJ1-1
d_gene: NA
v_gene: TRBV19
abundance: few
CDR3aa: CASSMWTEAFF
CDR3nt: TGTGCCAGTAGTATGTGGACTGAAGCTTTCTTT

j_gene: TRBJ1-6
d_gene: NA
v_gene: TRBV6-1
abundance: NA
CDR3aa: CASSTTWGWNSPLHF
CDR3nt: TGTGCCAGCAGTACAACGTGGGGCTGGAATTCACCCCTCCACTTT

j_gene: TRBJ1-4
d_gene: NA
v_gene: TRBV2
abundance: many
CDR3aa: CASSGATNEKLFF
CDR3nt: TGTGCCAGCAGTGGAGCAACTAATGAAAAACTGTTTTTT

j_gene: TRBJ2-3
d_gene: NA
v_gene: TRBV2
abundance: many
CDR3aa: CASKLRGSTDTQYF
CDR3nt: TGTGCCAGCAAATTGCGGGGTAGCACAGATACGCAGTATTTT

j_gene: TRBJ2-1
d_gene: NA
v_gene: TRBV11-3
abundance: NA
CDR3aa: CASSPSHEQFF
CDR3nt: TGTGCCAGCAGCCCCAGCCATGAGCAGTTCTTC

j_gene: TRBJ1-5
d_gene: NA
v_gene: TRBV15
abundance: many
CDR3aa: CATSREGGGQPQHF
CDR3nt: TGTGCCACCAGCAGAGAAGGGGGAGGGCAGCCCCAGCATTTT

j_gene: TRBJ2-7
d_gene: NA
v_gene: TRBV20-1
abundance: many
CDR3aa: CSARAPAYEQYF
CDR3nt: TGCAGTGCTAGAGCCCCAGCCTACGAGCAGTACTTC